The entry below describes one T cell receptor (beta chain). Germline V gene sequence: CDR1 MNHEY, CDR2 SVGAGI. CDR3 length: 15 residues. V lost 6 bases to trimming and J lost 9 bases, with 18 bases between them. This specimen comes from a study of OX40 agonist ivuxolimab in advanced cancers. The assay was immunoSEQ multiplex PCR, and TCRdb's table has in-frame clones only and misses some. The table shows roughly 65,000 clones, with around four fifths occurring only once. Sequencing was performed on CD4+ or CD8+ T cells sorted from blood, taken in a trial of the OX40 agonist ivuxolimab. The sequence came from an adult with an advanced solid tumor such as melanoma, head and neck, liver or kidney cancer. J is TRBJ1-6 and V is TRBV6-5; D is possibly TRBD1 (6 bases). CDR3 region: CASSLGGRGPSPLHF. The CDR3, as DNA: TGTGCCAGCAGCTTAGGGGGACGGGGCCCTTCACCCCTCCACTTT.